This T cell receptor beta chain was found in a study of CD8+ T cells in alopecia areata. Study in general: Oral tofacitinib (5 to 10 mg twice daily) was administered to treated patients.

cDNA reverse transcribed from extracted RNA served as the sequencing template. Using immunoSEQ multiplex PCR, the repertoire was profiled, and TCRdb retains in-frame clones only, with some absent. The sample has nearly 200,000 clones; roughly 64% are singletons. In germline, CDR1 is SGHRS, CDR2 YFSETQ. V shed 1 base and J shed 8 bases, with 7 bases lying between them. The CDR3 spans 12 residues. As to treatment: oral pan-JAK inhibitor, 5-10 mg twice daily. This clonotype was sampled from a human donor with alopecia areata. The chain recombines TRBV5-1 with TRBJ2-1; D is uncertain. This specimen was CD4+ T cells sorted from blood, taken at week 24, from a patient treated with tofacitinib. The CDR3 reads CASSLTSHEQFF. In DNA form, the CDR3 reads TGCGCCAGCAGCTTGACGAGCCATGAGCAGTTCTTC.